The table lists the clone carrying this TCR beta chain with many counts. Its antigen remains unknown. These data come from a study of T cell repertoires in cytomegalovirus infection. Looking at the study overall: A matching HLA type, together with CMV infection, was signaled by public TCR beta signatures.

The CDR3 sequence is 16 residues long. V was shortened by 1 base and J by 5 bases, with 19 bases between the two germline ends. Findings and limits, study-wide: Dominating the ex vivo response were HLA-C-restricted CMV-specific TCR beta clonotypes.

TCRdb re-called the reads with MiXCR, one entry per CDR3 protein. The sample shows roughly 500,000 distinct CDR3 sequences, 16% of them seen only once. Sequencing was done on a sample of CD8+ T cells from PBMCs. The receptor was derived from a human donor in good health (CMV status not recorded). Some clones in this sample may be carry-over from other donors' samples. The rearrangement links TRBV5-3 to TRBJ2-7, with D possibly TRBD1 on 7 matching bases. TRBV5-3 is reported as an ORF; its role is uncertain. Written as DNA, the CDR3 is TGTGCCAGAAGCTTGTTGGCGGGGCAGGGGGACCACGAGCAGTACTTC. It specifies CARSLLAGQGDHEQYF.